Listed below are T cell receptor beta chains from one sample, sequenced in a study of breast tumors, draining lymph nodes, adjacent tissues. Each CDR3 protein gets one entry after TCRdb re-called the multiplex PCR reads with MiXCR. The profile shows around 50,000 distinct CDR3 sequences, roughly 23% of them singletons. The specimen sequenced was breast tumor tissue. Receptor source: a female donor with breast cancer. Some clones in this sample may be carry-over from other donors' samples. Each CDR3 is given with its conserved first and last residue. D genes are given only for firm matches. Size tells how often a clone was seen (once, few, many) or the class of an expanded clone, and some rows leave it out.

>TRBV19|many|-|TRBJ2-2
CASSILQTPGELFF
TGTGCCAGTAGTATCCTCCAGACCCCCGGGGAGCTGTTTTTT
>TRBV3-1|many|-|TRBJ1-5
CASSPFRIGPGNQPQHF
TGTGCCAGCAGCCCCTTCCGAATCGGGCCAGGCAATCAGCCCCAGCATTTT
>TRBV6-2/TRBV6-3|many|-|TRBJ1-2
CATSWGQGTYGYTF
TGTGCCACCAGCTGGGGGCAGGGGACCTATGGCTACACCTTC
>TRBV24-1|many|-|TRBJ2-2
CATSKGGGTGELFF
TGTGCCACCAGTAAGGGGGGAGGCACCGGGGAGCTGTTTTTT
>TRBV5-6|many|-|TRBJ1-5
CASSLARGDQPQHF
TGTGCCAGCAGCTTGGCCCGGGGCGATCAGCCCCAGCATTTT
>TRBV12-3/TRBV12-4|-|TRBD1|TRBJ1-1
CASTAWDRPGTEAFF
TGTGCCAGCACAGCGTGGGACAGGCCGGGCACTGAAGCTTTCTTT
>TRBV30|few|-|TRBJ2-1
CAWSKQGNEQFF
TGTGCCTGGAGTAAACAGGGCAATGAGCAGTTCTTC
>TRBV9|-|TRBD2|TRBJ2-1
CASSVGGGAHNEQFF
TGTGCCAGCAGCGTAGGCGGGGGGGCTCACAATGAGCAGTTCTTC
>TRBV6-6|-|-|TRBJ1-1
CASWGQSYTEAFF
TGTGCCAGTTGGGGCCAATCGTACACTGAAGCTTTCTTT
>TRBV20-1|many|TRBD1|TRBJ1-2
CSASWTGNGYTF
TGCAGTGCTAGTTGGACAGGGAACGGCTACACCTTC
>TRBV27|many|TRBD1|TRBJ2-3
CASSQTGVRTDTQYF
TGTGCCAGCAGTCAAACAGGGGTCAGAACAGATACGCAGTATTTT
>TRBV5-1|-|-|TRBJ2-1
CASSPETGIDEQFF
TGCGCCAGCAGCCCGGAGACTGGGATCGATGAGCAGTTCTTC
>TRBV20-1|-|-|TRBJ2-5
CSARPPMETQYF
TGCAGTGCTCGGCCCCCAATGGAGACCCAGTACTTC
>TRBV20-1|many|-|TRBJ2-1
CSASGGGPLNEQFF
TGCAGTGCTAGTGGCGGGGGCCCGCTTAATGAGCAGTTCTTC
>TRBV4-1|many|-|TRBJ1-5
CASSRHIDQPQHF
TGCGCCAGCAGCCGCCACATAGATCAGCCCCAGCATTTT
>TRBV7-9|-|-|TRBJ1-1
CASSPGLSGTEAFF
TGTGCCAGCAGCCCCGGACTGAGCGGAACTGAAGCTTTCTTT
>TRBV9|-|TRBD1|TRBJ2-5
CASSIRGQGTETQYF
TGTGCCAGCAGCATCCGCGGACAGGGTACGGAGACCCAGTACTTC
>TRBV7-9|-|TRBD2|TRBJ2-1
CASSFGAGYGRREQFF
TGTGCCAGCAGCTTCGGAGCGGGATATGGTCGGCGGGAGCAGTTCTTC
>TRBV20-1|many|-|TRBJ1-5
CSATRWGNQPQHF
TGCAGTGCTACCAGGTGGGGGAATCAGCCCCAGCATTTT
>TRBV4-2|many|TRBD2|TRBJ2-7
CASSQGATSGGLYEQYF
TGTGCCAGCAGCCAAGGGGCGACTAGCGGGGGCCTCTACGAGCAGTACTTC